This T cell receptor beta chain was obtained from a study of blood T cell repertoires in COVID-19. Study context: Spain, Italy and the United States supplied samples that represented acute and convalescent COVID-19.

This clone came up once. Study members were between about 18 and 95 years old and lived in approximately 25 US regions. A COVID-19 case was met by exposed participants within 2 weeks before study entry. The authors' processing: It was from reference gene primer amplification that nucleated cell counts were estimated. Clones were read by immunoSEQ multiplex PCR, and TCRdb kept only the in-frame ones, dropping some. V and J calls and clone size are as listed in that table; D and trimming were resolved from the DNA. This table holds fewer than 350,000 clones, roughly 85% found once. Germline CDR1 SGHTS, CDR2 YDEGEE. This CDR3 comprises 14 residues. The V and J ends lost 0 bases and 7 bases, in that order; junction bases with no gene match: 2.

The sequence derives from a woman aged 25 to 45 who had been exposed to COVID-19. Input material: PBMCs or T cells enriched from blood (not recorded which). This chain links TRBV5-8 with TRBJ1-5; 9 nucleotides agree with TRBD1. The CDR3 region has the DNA TGTGCCAGCAGCTTGGGGACAGGGGACCAGCCCCAGCATTTT. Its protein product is CASSLGTGDQPQHF.